The clone carrying this TCR beta chain has ten or more counts. The sample originates from a study of blood T cell repertoires in COVID-19. For the study at large: The origin of the acute and convalescent COVID-19 samples was the United States, Italy and Spain. In each case, the material was cDNA or gDNA derived from T cells, B-cell-depleted T cells, or PBMCs.

The length of the CDR3 is 14 residues. CDR1 is SNHLY, CDR2 FYNNEI, per germline. The V gene end was trimmed by 4 bases and the J gene end by 8 bases; junction bases not matched to a gene: 10. Under the authors' procedure: Researchers report that nucleated cell counts were estimated from reference gene primer amplification. Only in-frame clones appear in the TCRdb table, and some are missing; sequencing was by immunoSEQ multiplex PCR. V, J and clone size derive from that table, while D and trimming were established from the DNA sequence. The data show some 200,000 clones, roughly 76% seen once. The sequence was obtained from a woman in her forties with COVID-19, enrolled during active disease. The sequenced material came from peripheral blood. The gene calls are TRBV2 and TRBJ1-1; 7 positions agree with TRBD1. The CDR3 bases are TGTGCCAGCAGTGGTGGGACAGCCAGAACCGAAGCTTTCTTT. Its protein is CASSGGTARTEAFF.